This T cell receptor (beta chain) appears in the sequencing data of a study of T cells in tuberculosis. Sequencing was performed with immunoSEQ multiplex PCR; in TCRdb, only in-frame clones are kept and a portion is missing. The sample includes roughly 33,000 clones, approximately 89% of them seen just once. Germline assignment: CDR1 MDHEN and CDR2 SYDVKM. Trimming took 8 bases from V and 3 from J; bases not matched to a gene: 4. This CDR3 has 14 amino acids. This receptor was obtained from a donor between 10 and 29 years old with latent tuberculosis or without tuberculosis infection. V and J are TRBV28 and TRBJ2-1; TRBD2 agrees at 10 bases. Sequenced material: PBMCs. CDR3 sequence reads: CASQIAGGYNEQFF. The CDR3 coding sequence is TGTGCCAGCCAAATAGCGGGAGGCTACAATGAGCAGTTCTTC.